The clone carrying this TCR beta chain was recorded a few times. The sample comes from a study of shared clonotypes between healthy human individuals. Overall study: Serving as donors were two women and a few men, whose ages spanned 18 to 49. Donors had three CD4 naive, three CD4 memory, two CD8 naive and one CD8 memory plate apiece.

The germline CDR1 and CDR2 sequences are MGHDK and SYGVNS. V lost 8 bases, J lost 1 base, and 5 bases lay in between. CDR3 length: 12 amino acids. As defined, naive CD8 cells were CD45RO-negative and positively selected for CCR7, with terminally differentiated effector memory CD45RA+ cells excluded. The protocol was immunoSEQ multiplex PCR, while the TCRdb copy is restricted to in-frame clones and leaves out a portion. The sample lists 1.5 million to 2.5 million clones; about 95% were seen once. V and J are TRBV25-1 and TRBJ2-2, with D unclear. The sequenced material came from naive CD8+ T cells sorted from blood. This clonotype originated in a man between 18 and 29 years old in good health. The CDR3 sequence is CASHGNTGELFF. The DNA of the CDR3 is TGTGCCAGCCACGGGAACACCGGGGAGCTGTTTTTT.